This TCR beta chain was captured in a study of cytomegalovirus exposure and HLA in healthy donors. Remarks on this clone: Its antigen is not identified. The sample contains more than one DNA sequence encoding this CDR3.

Amplification used 60 Vbeta primers and 13 Jbeta primers. Study processing details: Approximately 12 million of tens of millions of unique TCR beta chains were shared, per a later count. This table comes from immunoSEQ multiplex PCR, and its TCRdb copy is limited to in-frame clones, with some not included. The V and J calls and clone size were taken over from that table, and D and trimming were inferred from the DNA. The table shows some 150,000 clones, with 75% to 80% occurring only once. Whole-study results and caveats: DRB1 had the most TCR associations and HLA-C the fewest, a later analysis found, with rates varying by HLA locus. The investigators catalogued 150 to 200 TCR beta chains as cytomegalovirus-associated.

CDR1 and CDR2 (germline): SGHVS, FQNEAQ. The CDR3 runs to 18 residues. Between the trimmed V and J ends, which lost 1 base and 5 bases, there was a span of 21 bases. The V gene is TRBV7-8, the J gene TRBJ2-1, with a tentative D call TRBD1 (6 bases). The receptor comes from a female donor in good health and CMV-seronegative. The sample comprised PBMCs. The CDR3 is CASSLEQQGRLGNNEQFF. The CDR3 coding sequence is TGTGCCAGCAGCTTAGAACAACAGGGAAGGTTGGGGAACAATGAGCAGTTCTTC.